The source of this T cell receptor (beta chain) is a study of Ad26.COV2.S vaccination and SARS-CoV-2 variants. Overall study context: It was the COV1001 Ad26.COV2.S trial arm that included the donor. Regarding the study as a whole: Estimates derived from TCR breadth and depth analyses may have underestimated total T cell responses.

The treatment here: around 19 received Ad26.COV2.S at low or high dose, single or two shots; five or six received placebo; per-sample allocation not given. Material that was analyzed had been drawn on day 63 after the first vaccine or placebo injection. The CDR3 loop spans 16 amino acids. Germline CDR1 reads SGHNT; CDR2 reads YENEEA. The V end was cut by 5 bases, the J end by 2 bases, with 17 bases between. A remark on this clone: Its matching antigen is unknown.

Sequenced by immunoSEQ multiplex PCR; TCRdb stores in-frame clones only, minus some. The table records roughly 380,000 clones, roughly 84% of them present only once. Specimen: peripheral blood, collected in a trial of Ad26.COV2.S vaccine versus placebo. The rearrangement links TRBV11-3 to TRBJ2-3; D possibly corresponds to TRBD2 (6 bases). This receptor was taken from a person between 18 and 59 years old who received the Ad26.COV2.S COVID-19 vaccine or a placebo. The CDR3 sequence: CASSPSGGRFTDTQYF. Written as DNA, the CDR3 is TGTGCCAGCAGCCCAAGTGGGGGGAGATTCACAGATACGCAGTATTTT.